These T cell receptor beta chains were read from a single sample in a study of CD8 T cells in ankylosing spondylitis. TCRdb ran MiXCR on the 5' RACE reads and lists one entry per CDR3 protein. The repertoire holds roughly 470,000 distinct CDR3 sequences, with around 26% as singletons. Sequencing input: blood, either unsorted or a sorted T cell fraction (not recorded which). Receptors were obtained from a male donor with ankylosing spondylitis. The CDR3 runs from the conserved cysteine through the conserved F or W. A D gene is named only where the DNA matches it firmly. A row's size may be missing; if present it is once, few, many or a size class.

clone_size j_call d_call v_call cdr3_aa cdr3_nt
many TRBJ2-2 TRBD1 TRBV12-5 CASGPPDRAGTGELFF TGTGCTAGTGGTCCCCCCGACAGGGCGGGCACCGGGGAGCTGTTTTTT
few TRBJ1-6 - TRBV20-1 CSARARGGSPLHF TGCAGTGCTAGAGCCAGGGGAGGTTCACCCCTCCACTTT
few TRBJ2-5 TRBD2 TRBV11-2 CASSLVGGSGETQYF TGTGCCAGCAGCTTAGTGGGCGGGAGCGGAGAGACCCAGTACTTC
- TRBJ2-7 TRBD2 TRBV3-1 CASSQLPGGEGYEQYF TGTGCCAGCAGCCAACTCCCCGGAGGGGAGGGGTACGAGCAGTACTTC
few TRBJ2-5 TRBD2 TRBV11-2 CASSLSGSLETQYF TGTGCCAGCAGCCTGAGCGGGAGCCTCGAGACCCAGTACTTC
- TRBJ1-1 - TRBV19 CASTNGVGRGTEAFF TGTGCCAGTACTAACGGGGTGGGTCGGGGGACTGAAGCTTTCTTT
many TRBJ2-2 - TRBV20-1 CSARKGDGDTGELFF TGCAGTGCTAGAAAGGGGGACGGGGACACCGGGGAGCTGTTTTTT
- TRBJ2-5 - TRBV29-1 CSVEGPQRGQETQYF TGCAGCGTTGAAGGGCCCCAGCGAGGGCAAGAGACCCAGTACTTC
- TRBJ1-1 TRBD1 TRBV5-4 CASSQGATSNTEAFF TGTGCCAGCAGCCAGGGGGCCACATCGAACACTGAAGCTTTCTTT
- TRBJ2-1 TRBD1 TRBV6-1 CASRGQGQSSYNEQFF TGTGCCAGCAGGGGACAGGGCCAGAGCTCCTACAATGAGCAGTTCTTC
few TRBJ2-5 - TRBV5-1 CASLQVGTETQYF TGCGCCAGCCTCCAAGTGGGGACAGAGACCCAGTACTTC
few TRBJ1-4 - TRBV2 CASSNEKLFF TGTGCCAGCAGTAATGAAAAACTGTTTTTT
few TRBJ2-1 - TRBV20-1 CSARSPASSSYNEQFF TGCAGTGCTAGATCCCCTGCCAGCTCCTCCTACAATGAGCAGTTCTTC
few TRBJ2-1 TRBD2 TRBV20-1 CSAPKPGLVYNEQFF TGCAGTGCTCCCAAACCGGGACTAGTATACAATGAGCAGTTCTTC
- TRBJ1-1 - TRBV10-3 CAISEPGQTTNTEAFF TGTGCCATCAGTGAGCCGGGACAAACCACGAACACTGAAGCTTTCTTT
- TRBJ2-5 - TRBV15 CATSRDRSSGETQYF TGTGCCACCAGCAGAGATAGGTCCTCCGGGGAGACCCAGTACTTC
few TRBJ2-3 TRBD1 TRBV5-5 CASSLWGQTTDTQYF TGTGCCAGCAGCTTGTGGGGACAGACTACAGATACGCAGTATTTT
- TRBJ1-1 - TRBV29-1 CSVEEQQNTEAFF TGCAGCGTTGAAGAACAGCAGAACACTGAAGCTTTCTTT
few TRBJ1-2 - TRBV9 CASSPQRPTGYAYGYTF TGTGCCAGCAGCCCACAACGGCCTACAGGGTACGCCTATGGCTACACCTTC
- TRBJ1-3 - TRBV9 CASSVLGRFSGNTIYF TGTGCCAGCAGCGTCCTCGGACGGTTCTCTGGAAACACCATATATTTT
- TRBJ2-2 - TRBV6-5 CASSYSLATGELFF TGTGCCAGCAGTTACTCCCTAGCAACCGGGGAGCTGTTTTTT
- TRBJ2-7 - TRBV20-1 CSAPGPTLEAEQYF TGCAGTGCTCCGGGACCGACCCTAGAGGCCGAGCAGTACTTC
- TRBJ2-1 - TRBV5-5 CASSLGEENSYNEQFF TGTGCCAGCAGCTTAGGGGAGGAAAACTCCTACAATGAGCAGTTCTTC
once TRBJ2-5 - TRBV6-1 CASSDMVPETQYF TGTGCCAGCAGTGATATGGTTCCGGAGACCCAGTACTTC
- TRBJ2-2 TRBD2 TRBV12-3/TRBV12-4 CASTLGEREFDTGELFF TGTGCCAGCACCCTGGGGGAGCGGGAGTTCGACACCGGGGAGCTGTTTTTT
few TRBJ1-4 - TRBV20-1 CSALDSTNEKLFF TGCAGTGCGCTGGACAGTACTAATGAAAAACTGTTTTTT
few TRBJ1-5 - TRBV5-8 CASSYGHMGQPQHF TGTGCCAGCAGCTATGGACATATGGGTCAGCCCCAGCATTTT
- TRBJ2-3 - TRBV5-1 CASSLALAYTDTQYF TGCGCCAGCAGCTTGGCTCTCGCCTACACAGATACGCAGTATTTT
few TRBJ2-5 - TRBV6-5 CTSSYAQGNQETQYF TGTACCAGCAGTTACGCGCAGGGGAACCAAGAGACCCAGTACTTC
- TRBJ2-1 TRBD2 TRBV13 CASSLRGREANNEQFF TGTGCCAGCAGCCTCCGGGGGCGGGAGGCAAACAATGAGCAGTTCTTC
few TRBJ1-1 TRBD1 TRBV12-3/TRBV12-4 CASRAGTGVLNTEAFF TGTGCCAGCAGGGCCGGGACAGGGGTTTTGAACACTGAAGCTTTCTTT
few TRBJ2-2 - TRBV20-1 CSAMRQVNAGELFF TGCAGTGCTATGAGACAGGTTAACGCCGGGGAGCTGTTTTTT
- TRBJ1-1 TRBD1 TRBV12-3/TRBV12-4 CASRSGQGAWEAFF TGTGCCAGCAGGTCAGGGCAGGGGGCTTGGGAAGCTTTCTTT
few TRBJ2-2 TRBD1 TRBV5-1 CASSSDRVLITGELFF TGCGCCAGCAGCTCGGACAGGGTATTGATCACCGGGGAGCTGTTTTTT
- TRBJ2-7 TRBD1 TRBV7-2 CASSLGGQYYEQYF TGTGCCAGCAGCTTAGGGGGACAGTACTACGAGCAGTACTTC
few TRBJ2-1 - TRBV20-1 CRADYGHNEQFF TGCAGGGCTGACTACGGCCACAATGAGCAGTTCTTC
few TRBJ2-1 - TRBV20-1 CSAWVPSVSYNEQFF TGCAGTGCTTGGGTTCCTAGCGTCTCCTACAATGAGCAGTTCTTC
- TRBJ2-1 TRBD2 TRBV7-9 CASSSWGTSGAGEQFF TGTGCCAGCAGCTCTTGGGGGACTAGCGGGGCAGGCGAGCAGTTCTTC
- TRBJ1-1 TRBD1 TRBV7-9 CASSFTDREAFF TGTGCCAGCAGCTTCACGGACAGGGAGGCTTTCTTT
- TRBJ1-2 - TRBV7-2 CASSPLPQGVYGYTF TGTGCCAGCAGCCCCCTCCCTCAGGGCGTATATGGCTACACCTTC
- TRBJ2-4 TRBD2 TRBV12-3/TRBV12-4 CASSPGLADIQYF TGTGCCAGCAGCCCGGGACTAGCGGACATTCAGTACTTC
- TRBJ1-1 - TRBV12-3/TRBV12-4 CASSFGPGGAGTEAFF -
- TRBJ1-1 - TRBV5-6 CASSPQTGLANTEAFF TGTGCCAGCAGCCCCCAGACAGGATTGGCGAACACTGAAGCTTTCTTT
few TRBJ2-2 - TRBV5-1 CASSLIAANTGELFF TGCGCCAGCAGCTTAATAGCGGCGAACACCGGGGAGCTGTTTTTT
- TRBJ2-1 TRBD2 TRBV11-2 CASSPFAGDQYYNEQFF TGTGCCAGCAGCCCTTTCGCGGGAGATCAGTACTACAATGAGCAGTTCTTC
- TRBJ1-2 - TRBV20-1 CSASRQVNYGYTF TGCAGTGCTAGTCGTCAAGTTAACTATGGCTACACCTTC
- TRBJ2-5 TRBD2 TRBV20-1 CSARGLVFQETQYF TGCAGTGCCCGAGGACTAGTCTTCCAAGAGACCCAGTACTTC
- TRBJ2-7 TRBD2 TRBV5-1 CASSLTSGRGGEQYF TGCGCCAGCAGCTTGACTAGCGGGAGAGGGGGGGAGCAGTACTTC